Presented here are 23 T cell receptor beta chains from one specimen sequenced in a study of regulatory T cells in long-lasting Graves disease. Through Arm-PCR of CDR3 regions and iRepertoire HTBI primers, TCR beta libraries were built. Each CDR3 protein gets one entry after TCRdb re-called the multiplex PCR reads with MiXCR. The table shows some 490,000 distinct CDR3 sequences, with about 12% occurring only once. The time point: newly diagnosed GD, antithyroid drugs for less than 3 months. PBMC RNA served as the TCR library source. A further study also used this sample, focusing on T cells in Graves' hyperthyroidism and ophthalmopathy.

Material: peripheral blood mononuclear cells (PBMCs), obtained at new diagnosis, from a patient treated with antithyroid drugs. These TCRs come from a woman aged 25 to 39 with Graves disease.

In the case of this clonotype: A read error is possible here, since a much larger clone lies one base away. The chain joins TRBV29-1 to TRBJ2-3; possibly TRBD1 or TRBD2 for D (7 bases each). Trimming shortened V by 7 bases and J by 5 bases, and 22 bases separated the two germline ends. Germline loops: CDR1 SQVTM, CDR2 ANQGSEA. CDR3 length: 15 residues. CDR3 sequence: CSAQPTQGRGDTQYF. The CDR3 DNA reads TGCAGCGCTCAGCCTACACAGGGGAGGGGAGATACGCAGTATTTT.

Many counts were recorded for this clonotype. This rearrangement joins TRBV2 to TRBJ2-7; D is uncertain. The V and J ends lost 4 bases and 3 bases respectively, with 7 bases between them. CDR1 SNHLY and CDR2 FYNNEI come from the germline V gene. This CDR3 region has 12 residues. The CDR3 bases are TGTGCCAGCAGTGTACGAAACTACGAGCAGTACTTC. Translated, it gives CASSVRNYEQYF.

The chain links TRBV19 to TRBJ1-2; D is unresolved. V was shortened by 8 bases and J by 1 base, with 5 bases between the two germline ends. The CDR3 length is 11 residues. The V gene's germline CDR1 is LNHDA and CDR2 SQIVND (reference sequence). CDR3: CASVDNYGYTF. The CDR3 DNA is TGTGCCAGTGTCGATAACTATGGCTACACCTTC.

This chain connects TRBV28 to TRBJ1-2, with D maybe TRBD1 (6 bases). Germline CDR1 is MDHEN and CDR2 is SYDVKM. The CDR3 extends over 12 amino acids. The V end lost 10 bases, the J end lost 4 bases, and 13 bases lay between the germline ends. CDR3 loop: CATRGDIYGYTF. The DNA for the CDR3 is TGTGCCACCAGGGGAGATATCTATGGCTACACCTTC.

Ten or more counts support this clonotype. V and J are TRBV11-2 and TRBJ2-2; D remains unclear. The V gene lost 4 bases and the J gene lost 5 bases, with 5 bases spanning the gap. This CDR3 contains 12 residues. CDR1 is SGHAT and CDR2 is FQNNGV in the germline V gene. The DNA for the CDR3 is TGTGCCAGCAGCTGGAAGACCGGGGAGCTGTTTTTT. As protein: CASSWKTGELFF.

A few counts support this clonotype. V and J are TRBV14 and TRBJ1-3, with D hard to call. The germline CDR1 and CDR2 sequences are SGHDN and FVKESK. There are 13 residues in the CDR3. With 1 base removed from V and 3 bases from J, the gap between germline ends came to 4 bases. This CDR3 is CASSQGYGNTIYF. For the CDR3, the DNA is TGTGCCAGCAGCCAAGGTTATGGAAACACCATATATTTT.

V gene TRBV7-3 combines with J gene TRBJ2-5; D is undetermined. The CDR3 is made up of 13 amino acids. Trimming took 4 bases from V and 1 from J, leaving 7 bases between them. Germline CDR1 SGHTA, CDR2 FQGTGA. Here the CDR3 reads CASSSSPQETQYF. In DNA form, the CDR3 reads TGTGCCAGCAGCTCCTCCCCCCAAGAGACCCAGTACTTC.

This clonotype was observed at least ten times. CDR3 bases: TGTGCCAGCAGTTTCGGGGGATTTAATAGCAATCAGCCCCAGCATTTT. Protein product: CASSFGGFNSNQPQHF. J is TRBJ1-5 and V is TRBV28, with a tentative D call TRBD1 (5 bases). The V end was cut by 3 bases, the J end by 0 bases, with 12 bases between. Germline V gives CDR1 MDHEN, CDR2 SYDVKM. The CDR3 spans 16 residues.

This clonotype was seen many times. This chain joins TRBV27 and TRBJ2-1, with 8 bases identical to TRBD1. Trimming took 4 bases from V and 2 from J; bases not matched to a gene: 10. Germline assignment: CDR1 MNHEY and CDR2 SMNVEV (reference sequence). The CDR3 totals 17 residues. The CDR3 nucleotides are TGTGCCAGCAGTTCCTACCCGGGACAGGACCCCTACAATGAGCAGTTCTTC. Translation: CASSSYPGQDPYNEQFF.

This clonotype was recorded at least ten times. CDR3 nucleotide sequence: TGTGCCAGCCGTCCGGGACTCTTCTCCGGGGAGCTGTTTTTT. Translating gives CASRPGLFSGELFF. V is TRBV28 and J is TRBJ2-2; D may be TRBD2 (6 bases). This CDR3 has 14 residues. Trimming took off 8 bases at V and 6 bases at J, with 16 bases between the two ends. Per germline, CDR1 MDHEN and CDR2 SYDVKM.

This clonotype was counted between two and nine times. In DNA form, the CDR3 reads TGTGCCAGCAGTAGTCGGTGGTCGGGAGTGGGCTCCTACAATGAGCAGTTCTTC. Residues: CASSSRWSGVGSYNEQFF. The V and J genes are TRBV27 and TRBJ2-1, with a weak D call TRBD2 (6 bases). The CDR3 length is 18 residues. Germline V gene sequence: CDR1 MNHEY, CDR2 SMNVEV (reference sequence). Trimming took off 5 bases at V and 0 bases at J, with 20 bases between the two ends.

This clonotype has ten or more counts. This chain joins TRBV9 and TRBJ1-6; D might be TRBD1 (5 bases). This CDR3 is 17 amino acids long. From germline, CDR1 is SGDLS and CDR2 YYNGEE. The V end was cut by 2 bases, the J end by 0 bases, with 12 bases between. In nucleotides, the CDR3 is TGTGCCAGCAGCGTGGGGCCCAGGAGCTCCTATAATTCACCCCTCCACTTT. It yields the protein CASSVGPRSSYNSPLHF.

This clonotype was observed a handful of times. This chain connects TRBV27 to TRBJ2-5; the match to TRBD1 covers 8 bases. This CDR3 is built from 16 residues. Unmatched junction bases numbered 10, after V lost 2 bases and J lost 5 bases. In germline, CDR1 is MNHEY, CDR2 SMNVEV (reference sequence). CDR3 in amino acids: CASSLSPGTGLETQYF. The CDR3, as DNA: TGTGCCAGCAGTTTAAGTCCCGGGACAGGATTGGAGACCCAGTACTTC.

This clonotype has at least ten counts. The rearrangement joins TRBV24-1 to TRBJ2-2; no definite D call. This CDR3 region has 16 residues. Trimming pared 3 bases from V and 2 bases from J, leaving 12 bases between. Germline CDR1 and CDR2: KGHDR and SFDVKD. This CDR3 reads CATSDSELLNTGELFF. The CDR3 DNA is TGTGCCACCAGTGATAGTGAGCTACTAAACACCGGGGAGCTGTTTTTT.

Ten or more counts support this clonotype. V gene TRBV3-1 combines with J gene TRBJ2-7, with 8 bases matching TRBD2. The CDR3 has 18 amino acids. The germline CDR1 and CDR2 sequences are LGHDT and YNNKEL (reference sequence). J lost 0 bases, V lost 4 bases, and 14 bases had no gene match. The CDR3 nucleotides read TGTGCCAGCAGCCTTAAAACCAGCGGGAGAGGTCCCTCCTACGAGCAGTACTTC. It translates to CASSLKTSGRGPSYEQYF.

This clonotype was observed at least ten times. V is TRBV2 and J is TRBJ2-7; D is uncertain. CDR1 and CDR2 from the germline V gene are SNHLY and FYNNEI. This CDR3 has 13 amino acids. V lost 1 base and J 2 bases, leaving 6 bases between the germline ends. The CDR3 DNA reads as TGTGCCAGCAGTGAAGACACGACCTACGAGCAGTACTTC. Translated, it gives CASSEDTTYEQYF.

This clonotype was observed a few times. CDR3 sequence reads: CSARGSAYYYGYTF. CDR3 in DNA: TGCAGTGCTAGAGGGTCAGCCTACTACTATGGCTACACCTTC. This chain links TRBV20-1 with TRBJ1-2; D is unresolved. CDR1 and CDR2 (germline): DFQATT, SNEGSKA (reference sequence). This CDR3 region has 14 residues. V was pared by 1 base and J by 3 bases, with 12 bases between.

There are a few counts of this clonotype. The chain combines TRBV20-1 with TRBJ2-7, with D possibly called TRBD1 or TRBD2 (5 bases each). The V end was cut by 6 bases, the J end by 2 bases, with 20 bases between. The CDR3 is made up of 15 amino acids. Germline loops: CDR1 DFQATT, CDR2 SNEGSKA (reference sequence). In DNA form, the CDR3 reads TGCAGTGCCCAGGACTCCGGGACGGCTGCCTACGAGCAGTACTTC. It specifies CSAQDSGTAAYEQYF.

At least ten counts were recorded for this clonotype. V gene TRBV19 combines with J gene TRBJ2-1; TRBD2 agrees at 7 bases. The V gene's germline CDR1 is LNHDA and CDR2 SQIVND (reference sequence). The CDR3 is made up of 15 amino acids. The junction had 3 bases not matched to a gene; V was cut back by 3 bases and J by 1 base. CDR3 DNA sequence: TGTGCCAGTAGTATGACGGGGGGTTCCTACAATGAGCAGTTCTTC. Translated, it gives CASSMTGGSYNEQFF.

The J gene is TRBJ1-3, the V gene TRBV5-1; D gene ambiguous. The germline CDR1 and CDR2 sequences are SGHRS and YFSETQ. Trimming took 0 bases from V and 0 from J, leaving 13 bases between them. The CDR3 contains 17 residues. CDR3 amino acids: CASSLALGVGSGNTIYF. CDR3 DNA: TGCGCCAGCAGCTTGGCCCTGGGCGTGGGCTCTGGAAACACCATATATTTT. Using reference TRBV5-1 and TRBJ1-3 for the parts outside the CDR3, the full variable domain is KAGVTQTPRYLIKTRGQQVTLSCSPISGHRSVSWYQQTPGQGLQFLFEYFSETQRNKGNFPGRFSGRQFSNSRSEMNVSTLELGDSALYLCASSLALGVGSGNTIYFGEGSWLTVV.

Only a few counts were recorded for this clonotype. V usage is TRBV20-1 and J usage is TRBJ2-1; 9 positions match TRBD1. V shed 0 bases, J shed 3 bases, and the junction held 6 bases outside the gene matches. The CDR3 loop spans 16 amino acids. Per germline, CDR1 DFQATT and CDR2 SNEGSKA (reference sequence). This CDR3 reads CSARDFRQGVYNEQFF. As DNA, the CDR3 is TGCAGTGCTAGAGATTTTCGACAGGGGGTCTACAATGAGCAGTTCTTC.

A few counts support this clonotype. The CDR3 loop is CASSLDAYSYEQYF. In DNA, the CDR3 is TGCGCCAGCAGCTTAGATGCGTACTCCTACGAGCAGTACTTC. The chain is built from TRBV5-1 and TRBJ2-7; D is unclear. CDR3 length: 14 residues. Germline V CDR1 and CDR2: SGHRS, YFSETQ. Trimming stripped 2 bases from V and 0 bases from J, with 9 bases between.

This clonotype showed up just a few times. At one boundary the junction diverges from the germline segment, which might be a read error. The gene calls are TRBV19 and TRBJ1-3; the D gene is possibly TRBD1 (6 bases). The germline gives CDR1 LNHDA, CDR2 SQIVND (reference sequence). The CDR3 length is 14 residues. The CDR3 region has the DNA TGTGCCAGTAGTGTCCCGGACAGCGGAGACACTATATATTTT. This translates into CASSVPDSGDTIYF.